The sequence of this TCR beta chain was determined in a study of blood T cell repertoires in COVID-19. At the level of the study: Samples representing acute and convalescent COVID-19 were sourced from the United States, Italy and Spain.

CDR1 and CDR2 (germline): SGHRS, YFSETQ. This CDR3 spans 14 amino acids. Deletions cut 3 bases from V and 6 bases from J, with 10 bases between. Authors' analysis steps: From reference gene primer amplification, estimates of nucleated cell counts were derived. TCRdb keeps only in-frame clones here, not all; method: immunoSEQ multiplex PCR. D and trimming were read from the DNA, whereas the V and J calls and clone size are those reported in that table. The sample yields 120,000 or so clones, approximately 83% seen once. The TCR was taken from a woman aged 80 or over with acute or convalescent COVID-19. V usage is TRBV5-1 and J usage is TRBJ1-6; D remains ambiguous. Sample: peripheral blood. Written as DNA, the CDR3 is TGCGCCAGCAGCTCGGCCGGAGGTAATTCACCCCTCCACTTT. Translating gives CASSSAGGNSPLHF. The full variable domain, its missing parts supplied by reference TRBV5-1 and TRBJ1-6, is KAGVTQTPRYLIKTRGQQVTLSCSPISGHRSVSWYQQTPGQGLQFLFEYFSETQRNKGNFPGRFSGRQFSNSRSEMNVSTLELGDSALYLCASSSAGGNSPLHFGNGTRLTVT.